This T cell receptor beta chain is drawn from a study of OX40 agonist ivuxolimab in advanced cancers. Study summary: Dose-escalation cases comprised hepatocellular carcinoma, melanoma, renal cell or head and neck cancer.

Per the germline V gene, CDR1 is ENHRY and CDR2 is SYGVKD. V gave up 6 bases and J gave up 4 bases; unmatched junction bases: 6. The CDR3 is 14 amino acids. Here immunoSEQ multiplex PCR was the method, and the copy in TCRdb shows in-frame clones only, minus some. Here the sample spans about 79,000 clones, more than 85% being singletons. The rearrangement joins TRBV10-3 to TRBJ1-3; TRBD1 matches at 7 bases. The TCR comes from an adult with an advanced solid tumor such as melanoma, head and neck, liver or kidney cancer. Here the sequenced sample was CD4+ or CD8+ T cells sorted from blood, taken in a trial of the OX40 agonist ivuxolimab. The chain's CDR3 is CAISPPGQGNTIYF. In nucleotides, the CDR3 is TGTGCCATCAGCCCCCCGGGACAGGGAAACACCATATATTTT.